The clone carrying this TCR beta chain has ten or more counts. Antigen: not known. This sample stems from a study of regulatory T cells in long-lasting Graves disease. Study information: Under 3 months of antithyroid drugs had been taken by newly diagnosed Graves' patients. Study-wide findings and caveats: Compared with new cases, persistent Graves' patients showed reduced TCR diversity. Persistent disease was characterized by preferential usage of TRBV28, TRBJ1-2 and TRBJ2-5.

Relying on iRepertoire HTBI primers and Arm-PCR of CDR3 regions, the team built TCR beta libraries. MiXCR was run by TCRdb on the multiplex PCR reads, yielding one entry per CDR3 protein. Of about 320,000 distinct CDR3 sequences listed, about a sixth are singletons. Time point noted: newly diagnosed GD, antithyroid drugs for less than 3 months. The TCR library was made from RNA extracted from PBMCs. Recruitment took place at an endocrinology department in Xi'an, China. Germline assignment: CDR1 SGHRS and CDR2 YFSETQ. V dropped 0 bases and J dropped 7 bases, with 22 bases sitting between them. The CDR3 has 17 residues.

The TCR was taken from a female donor with Graves disease. The V gene is TRBV5-1, the J gene TRBJ1-2; D call uncertain. Sequencing was performed on peripheral blood mononuclear cells (PBMCs), taken at new diagnosis, from a patient treated with antithyroid drugs. The CDR3 here is CASSLDIAFARHVGYTF. CDR3 sequence (DNA): TGCGCCAGCAGCTTGGACATTGCCTTTGCACGGCATGTTGGCTACACCTTC.